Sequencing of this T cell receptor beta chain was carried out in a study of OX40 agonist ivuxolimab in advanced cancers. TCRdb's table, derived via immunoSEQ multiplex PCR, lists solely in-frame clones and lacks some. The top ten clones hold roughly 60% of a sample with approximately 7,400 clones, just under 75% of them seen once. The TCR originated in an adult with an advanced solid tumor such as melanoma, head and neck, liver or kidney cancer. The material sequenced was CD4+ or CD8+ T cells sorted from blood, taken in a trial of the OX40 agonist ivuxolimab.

CDR3 sequence: CASPPPGQENTEAFF. CDR3 DNA sequence: TGTGCCAGCCCCCCGCCGGGACAGGAGAACACTGAAGCTTTCTTT. This chain joins TRBV5-4 and TRBJ1-1, with 8 bases fitting TRBD1. Losses at the gene ends were 7 bases for V and 1 base for J; bases not matched to a gene: 9. The CDR3 sequence is 15 residues long. Germline V gene lookup returns CDR1 SGHNT and CDR2 YYREEE (reference sequence).